This T cell receptor (beta chain) was retrieved from a study of human T cells and chemical hapten exposure. This clonotype was seen at least ten times. Unique molecular identifiers were affixed to discrete cDNA molecules within the library. TCRdb recomputed calls from the RACE reads with MiXCR, one row per CDR3 protein. The profile shows approximately 100,000 distinct CDR3 sequences, roughly an eighth of them singletons. The germline V gene has CDR1 MNHNY and CDR2 SVGAGI (reference sequence). The germline V and J ends were trimmed by 0 bases and 0 bases, with 5 bases remaining between them. The CDR3 length is 14 residues. Time point: pre-sensitization, week 0. Treatment: therapeutic diphenylcyclopropenone sensitization with weekly scalp DPC.

The rearrangement uses TRBV6-6 and TRBJ1-1; D gene ambiguous. Sample: whole blood, taken in connection with sensitization to the hapten diphenylcyclopropenone (DPC). The sequence was collected from a woman aged 45-65 years with alopecia areata. Some clones in this sample may be carry-over from other donors' samples. The CDR3 loop reads CASSYSLMNTEAFF. CDR3 coding DNA: TGTGCCAGCAGTTACTCCCTCATGAACACTGAAGCTTTCTTT.